The 21 T cell receptor beta chains below all came from one sample that was sequenced in a study of T and B cells in COVID-19 patients. BIOMED2 TRB-A/B primer pools were used in multiplex TRB PCR. TCRdb re-derived calls from the multiplex PCR reads in MiXCR, one entry per CDR3 protein. The sample has about 15,000 distinct CDR3 sequences; about 29% are singletons. TRB was amplified from around 250-500 ng of blood genomic DNA. The specimen sequenced was blood. These receptors came from a human donor who had recovered from COVID-19.

By its share, this clonotype is medium-sized. The chain joins TRBV5-6 to TRBJ2-1, with D maybe TRBD2 (5 bases). Germline V gives CDR1 SGHDT, CDR2 YYEEEE. This CDR3 region has 16 residues. The V gene lost 4 bases and the J gene lost 4 bases, with 18 bases spanning the gap. CDR3 nucleotide sequence: TGTGCCAGCAGCATCGGGGATGGTGGGAAATACAATGAGCAGTTCTTC. This codes for CASSIGDGGKYNEQFF.

This clonotype was observed a few times. The chain is built from TRBV18 and TRBJ2-7; 10 bases map to TRBD1. Trimming cost V 2 bases and J 6 bases; bases outside gene matches: 10. The CDR3 sequence is 16 residues long. Germline CDR1 and CDR2: KGHSH and LQKENI. In nucleotides, the CDR3 is TGTGCCAGCTCACCAGCCGACAGGGGGCAATCCGCCGAGCAGTACTTC. This codes for CASSPADRGQSAEQYF.

By share, this clonotype counts as medium-sized. The V and J genes are TRBV19 and TRBJ2-3, with 14 bases that match TRBD2. This CDR3 is 17 amino acids long. Germline-derived CDR1 and CDR2 are LNHDA and SQIVND (reference sequence). The ends lost 6 bases at V and 3 bases at J; junction bases unmatched: 8. The CDR3 nucleotides read TGTGCCAGTAGAGGCGTCGGGACTAGCGGGAGAACAGATACGCAGTATTTT. Protein product: CASRGVGTSGRTDTQYF.

This clonotype was picked up many times. This rearrangement joins TRBV29-1 to TRBJ1-3; weak D call: TRBD1 (6 bases). The CDR3 spans 13 residues. Germline loops: CDR1 SQVTM, CDR2 ANQGSEA. The CDR3, as DNA: TGCAGTTCAGGGGAGTCTGGTGGAAACACCATATATTTT. Residues: CSSGESGGNTIYF.

Only a few counts were recorded for this clonotype. The gene calls are TRBV12-3 or TRBV12-4 and TRBJ1-2; 8 bases map to TRBD1. With V trimmed by 0 bases and J by 8 bases, 8 bases remained unmatched. CDR3 length equals 15 residues. CDR3 loop: CASSLASGRGRGYTF. Here the CDR3 DNA reads TGTGCCAGCAGTTTAGCCTCGGGCAGGGGGCGCGGCTACACCTTC.

This clonotype is labeled as medium-sized. The chain recombines TRBV11-3 with TRBJ2-2; D is unresolved. Trimming cost V 7 bases and J 3 bases, with 15 bases left between them. Germline-derived CDR1 and CDR2 are SGHNT and YENEEA. CDR3 length equals 15 residues. As DNA, the CDR3 is TGTGCCAGCAACATCGACGATCGCTACACCGGGGAGCTGTTTTTT. Protein product: CASNIDDRYTGELFF.

The V gene is TRBV6-5, the J gene TRBJ2-1; TRBD1 aligns across 10 bases. There are 15 residues in the CDR3. J was trimmed by 6 bases and V by 7 bases; bases with no gene match: 9. The V gene's germline CDR1 is MNHEY and CDR2 SVGAGI. CDR3 loop: CASNRPGQGRNEQFF. The CDR3 DNA reads TGTGCCAGCAACCGACCGGGACAGGGGCGCAATGAGCAGTTCTTC.

The V call is TRBV7-2, the J call TRBJ1-3; D gene ambiguous. The V end was cut by 1 base, the J end by 4 bases, with 8 bases between. Germline V gives CDR1 SGHTA, CDR2 FQGNSA. This CDR3 comprises 14 residues. The CDR3 here is CASSLEKYGNTIYF. In nucleotides, the CDR3 is TGTGCCAGCAGCTTAGAAAAGTACGGAAACACCATATATTTT.

With respect to this clonotype: At one boundary the junction diverges from the germline segment, which might be a read error. The V and J genes are TRBV5-6 and TRBJ2-1; 8 bases fit TRBD1. The CDR3 runs to 19 residues. Looked up from germline, CDR1 is SGHDT and CDR2 is YYEEEE. The CDR3 DNA reads TGCGCCAGCAGCTTAACAATGTTCACGGACAGGGTGTTGAACAATGAGCAGTTCTTC. It translates to CASSLTMFTDRVLNNEQFF.

The V call is TRBV6-2 or TRBV6-3, the J call TRBJ2-3; a possible D gene is TRBD1 (6 bases). This CDR3 contains 12 residues. Germline CDR1 reads MNHEY; CDR2 reads SVGEGT. Trimming stripped 2 bases from V and 14 bases from J, with 14 bases between. The CDR3 region is CASSYEGRGWYF. The DNA for the CDR3 is TGTGCCAGCAGTTACGAAGGCAGGGGCTGGTATTTT.

The gene calls are TRBV19 and TRBJ1-5; D gene unclear. The V end was cut by 2 bases, the J end by 5 bases, with 13 bases between. The CDR3 spans 15 residues. Per germline, CDR1 LNHDA and CDR2 SQIVND (reference sequence). In DNA form, the CDR3 reads TGTGCCAGTAGTATACGCACTAACTTTTATCAGCCCCAGCATTTT. This sequence encodes CASSIRTNFYQPQHF.

This clonotype was detected only a few times. V is TRBV18 and J is TRBJ2-7; 9 bases are a match to TRBD1. V was clipped by 1 base and J by 6 bases; unmatched bases: 7. Germline CDR1 reads KGHSH; CDR2 reads LQKENI. The CDR3 totals 15 residues. CDR3 protein: CASSPLKGTGSEQYF. The CDR3 DNA reads as TGTGCCAGCTCACCACTTAAAGGGACAGGGTCCGAGCAGTACTTC.

This clonotype is judged medium-sized (0.01 to 0.1%). V usage is TRBV30 and J usage is TRBJ2-1, with TRBD2 matching 10 bases. V lost 0 bases and J lost 4; bases outside the gene matches: 21. This CDR3 is built from 21 residues. CDR1 GTSNPN and CDR2 SVGIG come from the germline V gene (reference sequence). This CDR3 is CAWSVESATSGVHKWYNEQFF. The CDR3 DNA is TGTGCCTGGAGTGTAGAATCGGCTACTAGCGGGGTCCATAAGTGGTACAATGAGCAGTTCTTC.

This clonotype has just a few counts. This rearrangement joins TRBV30 to TRBJ1-5, with TRBD1 matching over 7 bases. Germline CDR1 GTSNPN, CDR2 SVGIG (reference sequence). V lost 3 bases and J lost 6; bases outside the gene matches: 17. This CDR3 has 17 residues. DNA of the CDR3: TGTGCCTGGAGCTCCGAAAGGGGGACAGCGGGGAGTCAGCCCCAGCATTTT. Protein product: CAWSSERGTAGSQPQHF.

Sample share makes this clonotype medium-sized. The V gene is TRBV27, the J gene TRBJ2-1, with D perhaps being TRBD1 or TRBD2 (5 bases each). This CDR3 has 15 amino acids. Germline CDR1 and CDR2: MNHEY and SMNVEV (reference sequence). V was clipped by 6 bases and J by 6 bases, with 18 bases between them. The CDR3 sequence: CASRPLWGRTNEQFF. The DNA for the CDR3 is TGTGCCAGCAGACCCCTGTGGGGGAGAACCAATGAGCAGTTCTTC.

The genes are TRBV29-1 and TRBJ1-1, with TRBD1 matching over 8 bases. V trimming: 6 bases; J trimming: 2 bases; junction bases outside the gene matches: 5. The CDR3 runs to 13 residues. The germline V gene has CDR1 SQVTM and CDR2 ANQGSEA. CDR3 sequence reads: CSVQTGGNTEAFF. The CDR3 DNA reads as TGCAGCGTACAAACAGGGGGAAACACTGAAGCTTTCTTT.

This rearrangement joins TRBV20-1 to TRBJ1-2, with TRBD1 identical over 11 bases. The CDR3 is 12 amino acids. The ends lost 5 bases at V and 8 bases at J; junction bases unmatched: 4. The germline V gene has CDR1 DFQATT and CDR2 SNEGSKA (reference sequence). CDR3 nucleotides: TGCAGTGCTCTGGACAGGGGGCACGGCTACACCTTC. Its translation is CSALDRGHGYTF.

The chain carries TRBV5-6 and TRBJ2-1; 14 positions match TRBD2. The length of the CDR3 is 17 residues. The trim removed 2 bases at V and 5 bases at J, leaving 6 bases unmatched. Germline CDR1 is SGHDT and CDR2 is YYEEEE. Here the CDR3 reads CASSFGLAGGSNNEQFF. CDR3 bases: TGTGCCAGCAGCTTCGGACTAGCGGGGGGTAGCAACAATGAGCAGTTCTTC.

By share of the sample, this clonotype is medium-sized (0.01 to 0.1%). The chain recombines TRBV29-1 with TRBJ1-1; D is uncertain. Trimming cost V 3 bases and J 1 base, with 12 bases left between them. The CDR3 is 14 amino acids. CDR1 and CDR2 from the germline V gene are SQVTM and ANQGSEA. CDR3 region: CSVERAGKNTEAFF. For the CDR3, the DNA is TGCAGCGTTGAGCGTGCAGGAAAGAACACTGAAGCTTTCTTT.

The gene calls are TRBV11-3 and TRBJ1-1; maybe TRBD1 (6 bases). Germline V lookup: CDR1 SGHNT, CDR2 YENEEA. With 3 bases removed from V and 13 bases from J, the gap between germline ends came to 24 bases. The CDR3 consists of 15 residues. CDR3 protein: CASSFVFGSPEGGFF. CDR3 DNA: TGTGCCAGCAGCTTCGTATTTGGGTCGCCTGAAGGGGGTTTCTTT.

The V gene is TRBV20-1, the J gene TRBJ2-3; 7 nucleotides align to TRBD2. The CDR3 is 13 amino acids. V dropped 3 bases and J dropped 2; count of bases not matched to a gene: 2. Germline values: CDR1 DFQATT, CDR2 SNEGSKA (reference sequence). CDR3 residues: CSARTSPTDTQYF. CDR3 bases: TGCAGTGCTAGGACTAGCCCCACAGATACGCAGTATTTT.